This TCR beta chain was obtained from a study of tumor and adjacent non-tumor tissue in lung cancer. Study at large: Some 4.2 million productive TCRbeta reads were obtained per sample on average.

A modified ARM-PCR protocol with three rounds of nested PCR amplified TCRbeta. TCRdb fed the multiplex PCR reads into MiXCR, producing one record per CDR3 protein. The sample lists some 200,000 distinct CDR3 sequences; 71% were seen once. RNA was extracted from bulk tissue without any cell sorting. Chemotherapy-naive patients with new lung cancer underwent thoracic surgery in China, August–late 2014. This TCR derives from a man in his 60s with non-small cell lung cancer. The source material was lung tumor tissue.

CDR3 in amino acids: CASSRGTGAFGREKLFF. As DNA, the CDR3 is TGTGCCAGCAGTCGCGGGACAGGGGCGTTTGGGCGTGAAAAACTGTTTTTT. V gene TRBV12-3 or TRBV12-4 combines with J gene TRBJ1-4; 10 bases agree with TRBD1. CDR3 length: 17 amino acids. The ends lost 5 bases at V and 7 bases at J; junction bases unmatched: 13.